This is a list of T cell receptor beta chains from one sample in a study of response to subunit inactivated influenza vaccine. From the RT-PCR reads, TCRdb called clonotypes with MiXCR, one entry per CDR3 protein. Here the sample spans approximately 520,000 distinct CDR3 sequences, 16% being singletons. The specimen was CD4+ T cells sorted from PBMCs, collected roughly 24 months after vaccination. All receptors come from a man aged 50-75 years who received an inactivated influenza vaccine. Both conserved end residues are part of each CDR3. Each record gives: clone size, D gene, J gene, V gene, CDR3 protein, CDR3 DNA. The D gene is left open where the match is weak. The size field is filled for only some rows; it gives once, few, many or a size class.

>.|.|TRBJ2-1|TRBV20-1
CSARPGGDEQFF
TGCAGTGCCAGACCAGGGGGGGATGAGCAGTTCTTC
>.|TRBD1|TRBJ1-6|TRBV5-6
CASSFRDSGNFLHF
TGTGCCAGCAGCTTCCGGGACAGCGGGAATTTCCTCCACTTT
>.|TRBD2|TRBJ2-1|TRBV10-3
CAIDPGTSGNNEQFF
TGTGCCATCGACCCCGGGACTAGCGGAAACAATGAGCAGTTCTTC
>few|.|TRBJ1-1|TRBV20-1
CSADQSANTEAFF
TGCAGTGCCGATCAGTCTGCCAACACTGAAGCTTTCTTT
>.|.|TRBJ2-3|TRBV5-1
CASSLAPPSTDTQYF
TGCGCCAGCAGCTTGGCACCACCCAGCACAGATACGCAGTATTTT
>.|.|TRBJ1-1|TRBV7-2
CASSPQGRPNTEAFF
TGTGCCAGCAGCCCACAAGGACGGCCGAACACTGAAGCTTTCTTT
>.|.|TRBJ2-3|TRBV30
CAWSGQAGDTQYF
TGTGCCTGGAGCGGACAAGCGGGAGATACGCAGTATTTT
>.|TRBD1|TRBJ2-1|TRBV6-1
CASKIGTAYNEQFF
TGTGCCAGCAAGATCGGGACAGCTTACAATGAGCAGTTCTTC
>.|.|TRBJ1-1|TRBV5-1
CASSLSQVAEAFF
TGCGCCAGCAGCTTGTCCCAGGTCGCTGAAGCTTTCTTT
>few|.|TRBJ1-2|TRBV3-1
CASSQGVDTYGYTF
TGTGCCAGCAGCCAAGGGGTTGACACCTATGGCTACACCTTC
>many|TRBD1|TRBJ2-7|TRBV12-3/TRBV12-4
CASSLGQGFNEQYF
TGTGCCAGCAGTTTAGGACAGGGATTTAACGAGCAGTACTTC
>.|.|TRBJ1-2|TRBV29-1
CSVEDPGRGYTF
TGCAGCGTTGAAGATCCCGGTCGTGGCTACACCTTC
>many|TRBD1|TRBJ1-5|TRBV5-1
CASSMGQGNQPQHF
TGCGCCAGCAGCATGGGACAGGGAAATCAGCCCCAGCATTTT
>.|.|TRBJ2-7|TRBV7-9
CASSSHGLAYEQYF
TGTGCCAGCAGCTCTCACGGATTAGCCTACGAGCAGTACTTC
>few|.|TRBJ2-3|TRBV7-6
CASSSTSTDTQYF
TGTGCCAGCAGCTCCACTAGCACAGATACGCAGTATTTT
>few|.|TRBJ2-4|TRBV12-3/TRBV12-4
CASSLMGRAKNIQYF
TGTGCCAGCAGTTTAATGGGACGGGCCAAAAACATTCAGTACTTC
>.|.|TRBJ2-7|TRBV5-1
CASSLAGPPWGDEQYF
TGCGCCAGCAGCTTGGCCGGACCTCCATGGGGCGACGAGCAGTACTTC
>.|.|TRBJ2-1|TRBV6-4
CASSESGPGTNEQFF
TGTGCCAGCAGTGAATCTGGGCCCGGGACCAATGAGCAGTTCTTC
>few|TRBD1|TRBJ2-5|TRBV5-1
CASSSQGAVETQYF
TGCGCCAGCAGTAGTCAGGGGGCAGTAGAGACCCAGTACTTC
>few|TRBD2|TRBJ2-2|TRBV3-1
CASSLTSGRTGELFF
TGTGCCAGCAGCCTTACTAGCGGGAGAACCGGGGAGCTGTTTTTT
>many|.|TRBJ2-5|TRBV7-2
CASSPMGSWETQYF
TGTGCCAGCAGCCCCATGGGGTCTTGGGAGACCCAGTACTTC
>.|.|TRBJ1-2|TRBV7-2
CASTLQGRDGYTF
TGTGCCAGCACCCTCCAGGGAAGGGATGGCTACACCTTC
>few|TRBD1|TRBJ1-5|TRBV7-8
CASSLGDRAFQPQHF
TGTGCCAGCAGCTTGGGCGACAGGGCCTTTCAGCCCCAGCATTTT
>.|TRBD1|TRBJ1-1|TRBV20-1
CSARDWTGVVSEAFF
TGCAGTGCTAGAGATTGGACAGGGGTTGTTTCTGAAGCTTTCTTT
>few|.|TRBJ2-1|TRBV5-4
CASSSTGSNEQFF
TGTGCCAGCAGCTCTACAGGGTCCAATGAGCAGTTCTTC
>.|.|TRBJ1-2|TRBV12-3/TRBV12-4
CASSLIPEGYGYTF
TGTGCCAGCAGTTTGATTCCAGAGGGCTATGGCTACACCTTC
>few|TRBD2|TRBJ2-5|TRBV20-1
CSARVAGGPLLETQYF
TGCAGTGCTAGAGTGGCGGGGGGGCCTTTACTGGAGACCCAGTACTTC
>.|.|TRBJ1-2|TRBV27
CASSLSAEGGGYTF
TGTGCCAGCAGTTTATCGGCCGAGGGGGGTGGCTACACCTTC
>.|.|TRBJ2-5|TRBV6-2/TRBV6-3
CASSYQGWETQYF
TGTGCCAGCAGTTACCAGGGTTGGGAGACCCAGTACTTC
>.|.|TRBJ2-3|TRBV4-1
CASSQEPGSPTDTQYF
TGCGCCAGCAGCCAAGAACCGGGGAGCCCGACGGATACGCAGTATTTT
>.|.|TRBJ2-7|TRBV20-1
CSARSEGFYEQYF
TGCAGTGCTAGATCGGAGGGTTTTTACGAGCAGTACTTC
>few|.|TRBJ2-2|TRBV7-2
CASSFKSTGELFF
TGTGCCAGCAGCTTCAAGAGTACCGGGGAGCTGTTTTTT
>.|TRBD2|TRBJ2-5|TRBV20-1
CSATSGGIGETQYF
TGCAGTGCTACTAGCGGGGGGATAGGAGAGACCCAGTACTTC
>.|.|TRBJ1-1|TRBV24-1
CATQSEGGEAFF
TGTGCCACCCAGAGCGAGGGTGGTGAAGCTTTCTTT
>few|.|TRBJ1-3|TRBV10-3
CAISDAGAGNTIYF
TGTGCCATCAGTGACGCAGGGGCGGGAAACACCATATATTTT
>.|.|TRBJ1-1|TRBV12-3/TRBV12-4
CASRVFFSMNTEAFF
TGTGCCAGCAGGGTCTTTTTCTCTATGAACACTGAAGCTTTCTTT
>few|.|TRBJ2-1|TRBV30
CALVQAYNEQFF
TGTGCCCTGGTTCAGGCGTACAATGAGCAGTTCTTC
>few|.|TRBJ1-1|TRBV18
CASSPRAGSEQASEAFF
TGTGCCAGCTCCCCTCGGGCGGGATCTGAACAGGCATCTGAAGCTTTCTTT
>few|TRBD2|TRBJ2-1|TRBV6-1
CASSLRLANEQFF
TGTGCCAGCAGCCTCCGACTAGCCAATGAGCAGTTCTTC
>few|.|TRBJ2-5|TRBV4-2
CASSLGTAQIQETQYF
TGTGCCAGCAGCCTTGGGACTGCCCAAATCCAAGAGACCCAGTACTTC
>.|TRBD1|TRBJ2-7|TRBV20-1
CSARNRGHLPYEQYF
TGCAGTGCTAGAAACAGGGGTCATCTTCCCTACGAGCAGTACTTC
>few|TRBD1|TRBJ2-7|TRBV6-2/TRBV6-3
CASSTPGQLSYEQYF
TGTGCCAGCAGTACCCCGGGACAGCTTAGCTACGAGCAGTACTTC
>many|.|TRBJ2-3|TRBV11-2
CASSYPGTGTDTQYF
TGTGCCAGCAGCTACCCCGGGACTGGCACAGATACGCAGTATTTT
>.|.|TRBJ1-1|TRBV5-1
CASSSRTDPGSTEAFF
TGCGCCAGCAGCAGCCGGACGGACCCGGGGAGCACTGAAGCTTTCTTT
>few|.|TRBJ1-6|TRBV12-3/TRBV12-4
CASSLTRYNSPLHF
TGTGCCAGCAGTTTAACCAGATATAATTCACCCCTCCACTTT
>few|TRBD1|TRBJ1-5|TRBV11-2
CASSWDRGTQPQHF
TGTGCCAGCAGCTGGGACAGGGGGACTCAGCCCCAGCATTTT
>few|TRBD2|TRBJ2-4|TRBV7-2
CASSFGGVNLAKNIQYF
TGTGCCAGCAGCTTTGGGGGGGTGAATCTAGCCAAAAACATTCAGTACTTC
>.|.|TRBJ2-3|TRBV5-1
CASSLTRGLGDTQYF
TGCGCCAGCAGCTTGACGAGGGGCCTAGGAGATACGCAGTATTTT
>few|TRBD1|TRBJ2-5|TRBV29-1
CSVGIGGRGLETQYF
TGCAGCGTTGGAATTGGGGGCAGGGGGCTAGAGACCCAGTACTTC
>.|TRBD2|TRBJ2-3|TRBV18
CASSPQRGVADTQYF
TGTGCCAGCTCACCCCAGCGGGGGGTGGCAGATACGCAGTATTTT
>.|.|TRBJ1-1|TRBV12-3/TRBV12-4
CASSQAPNTEAFF
TGTGCCAGCAGCCAGGCACCGAACACTGAAGCTTTCTTT
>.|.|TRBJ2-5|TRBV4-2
CASSQGLGDQYF
TGTGCCAGCAGCCAAGGGTTGGGGGACCAGTACTTC
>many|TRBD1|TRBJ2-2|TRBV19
CASRPGQGGTGELFF
TGTGCCAGTAGACCGGGACAGGGGGGCACCGGGGAGCTGTTTTTT
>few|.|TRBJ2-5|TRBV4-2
CASSQDPGRPYYF
TGTGCCAGCAGCCAAGACCCGGGGAGGCCTTATTACTTC